The T cell receptor (beta chain) under discussion was sequenced for a study of blood T cell repertoires in COVID-19. Study-level background: Samples taken during acute and convalescent COVID-19 were collected in the United States, Italy and Spain. T cells, B-cell-depleted T cells, or PBMCs supplied cDNA or gDNA.

Per the original data handling: Reference gene primer amplification in the assay estimated nucleated cell counts. Clones were sequenced by immunoSEQ multiplex PCR, and TCRdb holds only the in-frame ones, with some missing. From that table come the V and J calls and clone size; the DNA was used to work out D and trimming. The sample lists 50,000 or so clones; about 89% were seen once. Sequenced: peripheral blood. The TCR comes from a human donor in a cohort sampled during active COVID-19.

The CDR3 nucleotides read TGTGCCAGCAGTTTTAGCGGGGGGGAAAGAAAAGAGACCCAGTACTTC. It specifies CASSFSGGERKETQYF. The chain joins TRBV28 to TRBJ2-5; 11 bases match TRBD2. V shed 3 bases, J shed 3 bases, and the junction held 6 bases outside the gene matches. Germline V CDR1 and CDR2: MDHEN, SYDVKM. There are 16 residues in the CDR3.